This record looks at one TCR beta chain sequence and its context. Its antigen is not known. The entry originates in a study of metastatic and nonmetastatic thyroid tumors. Across the study: Across blood and tumor or nodule tissue, repertoires from malignant and benign thyroid patients were compared with one another. Study results and limitations: Relative to benign nodules, malignant thyroid tumors were reportedly characterized by significantly elevated TCR beta diversity in blood and tumor.

In the source study's methods: Clinicopathological groups supplied CDR3 differences that were used to build a distant-metastasis classifier for papillary thyroid cancer. TCRdb re-called the PCR reads with MiXCR. It is TCRdb's table, rather than the study itself, that gives the V and J calls and clone size. Of over 45,000 clones listed, around 25% are singletons. V lost 0 bases, J lost 6 bases, and 6 bases lay in between. Germline CDR1 and CDR2: SGHDN and FVKESK. CDR3 size: 12 residues. Every patient underwent thyroid surgery untreated. This TCR was recovered from a male donor with papillary thyroid cancer or a benign thyroid nodule (not recorded which). Some clones in this sample may be carry-over from other donors' samples. This sequence joins TRBV14 and TRBJ2-7; D gene ambiguous. Sequenced: blood. The CDR3 region has the DNA TGTGCCAGCAGCCAAGATCCAGGCGAGCAGTACTTC. This encodes CASSQDPGEQYF.